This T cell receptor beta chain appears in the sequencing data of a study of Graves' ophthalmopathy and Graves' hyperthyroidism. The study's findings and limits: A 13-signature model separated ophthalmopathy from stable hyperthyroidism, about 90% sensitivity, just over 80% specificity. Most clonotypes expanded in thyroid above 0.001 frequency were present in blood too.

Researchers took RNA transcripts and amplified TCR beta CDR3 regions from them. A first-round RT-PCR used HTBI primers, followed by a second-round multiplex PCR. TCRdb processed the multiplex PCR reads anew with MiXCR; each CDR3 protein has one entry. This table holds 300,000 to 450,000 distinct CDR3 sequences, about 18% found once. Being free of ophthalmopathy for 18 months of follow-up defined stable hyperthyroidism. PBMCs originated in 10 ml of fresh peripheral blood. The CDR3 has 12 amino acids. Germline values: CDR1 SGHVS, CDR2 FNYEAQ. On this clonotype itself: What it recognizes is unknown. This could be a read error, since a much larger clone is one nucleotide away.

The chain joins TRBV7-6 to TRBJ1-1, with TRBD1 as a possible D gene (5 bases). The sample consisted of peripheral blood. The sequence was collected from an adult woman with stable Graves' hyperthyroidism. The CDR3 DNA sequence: TGTGCCAGCAGTTCAGGGAACACTGAATCTCTCTTT. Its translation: CASSSGNTESLF.